The source of this TCR beta chain is a study of CXCR3-negative and CXCR3-positive naive CD8 T cells. The study, taken as a whole, reports: Memory CD8+ cells showed much lower diversity, while both naive subsets were comparably high. Hydrophobicity was higher for TRB CDR3s found in CXCR3-positive naive cells than in CXCR3-negative naive cells. Memory cells differed in TRBV-TRBJ usage, but naive CXCR3-negative and CXCR3-positive cells had similar usage.

Notes on this clonotype: Its target is not known.

Sorts that each held 250,000 to 300,000 cells were run in triplicate for every CD8+ T cell subset. Naive cells were sorted as CD45RO-, CCR7+, CD27+ and CD95-. UMI labels and 5' RACE were used to prepare the TRB cDNA libraries. With the 5' RACE reads reprocessed, TCRdb shows one record per CDR3 protein and no DNA. The sample spans approximately 8,400 distinct CDR3 sequences; the ten largest clones claim approximately 2%. Per the germline V gene, CDR1 is MNHEY and CDR2 is SVGAGI. The CDR3 contains 15 residues. This receptor was identified in a human donor in good health. Some clones in this sample may be carry-over from other donors' samples. Sequences were obtained from naive CXCR3+ CD8+ T cells from blood. Subset reported: CD45RO-CCR7+CD27+CD95- naive CD8+ T cells expressing CXCR3 (TNR3+). The chain carries TRBV6-5 and TRBJ2-7. CDR3 protein: CASSYSGRATYEQYF.